A selection of T cell receptor beta chains follows, all from one sample in a study of blood T cell repertoires in COVID-19. Libraries were prepared by immunoSEQ multiplex PCR; TCRdb keeps only in-frame clonotypes and omits some of them. The repertoire holds under 200,000 clones, with approximately 86% as singletons. Sequencing was carried out using PBMCs or T cells enriched from blood (not recorded which). These receptors were collected from a woman aged 55-69 years with acute COVID-19. The CDR3 runs from the conserved cysteine through the conserved F or W. Each record gives: J gene, V gene, CDR3 protein.

TRBJ1-1 TRBV14 CASSQDISGRSAPEAFF
TRBJ1-5 TRBV15 CATSVTTGDYQPQHF
TRBJ1-2 TRBV7-2 CASSLTGGLANYGYTF
TRBJ1-2 TRBV5-6 CASSLVQYGYTF
TRBJ2-3 TRBV9 CASSLAGGRPSTDTQYF
TRBJ1-6 TRBV7-2 CASSLSALGEPLHF
TRBJ2-3 TRBV24-1 CATSKGGSLDTQYF
TRBJ1-1 TRBV4-1 CASSQDRDTEAFF
TRBJ2-3 TRBV5-1 CASSEGLRELRSTDTQYF
TRBJ2-7 TRBV2 CASSAGLAGEDEQYF
TRBJ2-5 TRBV5-1 CASSLRAGFQETQYF
TRBJ1-5 TRBV18 CASSKSPAEPQHF
TRBJ2-2 TRBV6-5 CASSWQAYTGELFF
TRBJ1-1 TRBV7-2 CASSLNLGIAEAFF
TRBJ2-3 TRBV9 CASSVAASGTDTQYF
TRBJ2-1 TRBV10-3 CAISETGGTRSEQFF
TRBJ1-5 TRBV6-2/TRBV6-3 CASSYPNTGLSNQPQHF
TRBJ1-1 TRBV5-4 CASSLKVGGNEAFF
TRBJ1-5 TRBV7-9 CASSSGQGPQPQHF
TRBJ1-2 TRBV14 CASSPMDRGVGYGYTF
TRBJ1-3 TRBV21-1 CARISGTVFSGNTIYF
TRBJ2-3 TRBV18 CASSPTSGSTDTQYF
TRBJ1-5 TRBV6-1 CASSEMGIRGQPQHF
TRBJ1-1 TRBV24-1 CATRGRQGNTEAFF
TRBJ2-1 TRBV7-8 CASSFGQGSYNEQFF
TRBJ2-1 TRBV9 CASSVLSLNEQFF
TRBJ2-5 TRBV6-5 CASSGAAGNQETQYF
TRBJ2-2 TRBV5-4 CASSLAGELGTGELFF